This paragraph covers one T cell receptor (beta chain) sequence. This specimen comes from a study of control samples from healthy donors and cancer patients. CDR3 size: 14 residues. Deletions cut 3 bases from V and 1 base from J, with 7 bases between. Germline V gives CDR1 SGHAT, CDR2 FQNNGV. Profiled with immunoSEQ multiplex PCR; TCRdb holds only in-frame clones, not every one. Of around 100,000 clones listed, just under 95% are singletons. This sequence was found in a human donor in good health. The donor label of this sample is uncertain. The sample comprised blood. This chain connects TRBV11-2 to TRBJ2-4; no reliable D call. CDR3 loop: CASSFKGAKNIQYF. The CDR3 DNA reads TGTGCCAGCAGCTTCAAGGGTGCCAAAAACATTCAGTACTTC.